These T cell receptor beta chains were read from a single sample in a study of T-cell memory formation after mild COVID-19. TCRdb reprocessed the 5' RACE reads with MiXCR, giving one entry per CDR3 protein. This table has fewer than 250,000 distinct CDR3 sequences, approximately 15% appearing once. Sequencing input: PBMCs or a T cell subset sorted from them (not recorded which). Receptors originate from an adult woman who had mild COVID-19 (a few samples of this study predate the infection). Cell type and time point are not known. CDR3s include the opening cysteine and the closing phenylalanine or tryptophan. The D gene is left open where the match is weak. Rows give clone size only sometimes, using once, few, many, or a class for an expanded clone.

J | D | V | size | CDR3 | DNA
TRBJ1-2 | NA | TRBV20-1 | NA | CSASRVVEGYTF | TGCAGTGCTAGTCGTGTGGTGGAGGGCTACACCTTC
TRBJ2-3 | TRBD2 | TRBV6-6 | few | CASSRAGDGTDTQYF | TGTGCCAGCAGTAGAGCGGGGGATGGTACAGATACGCAGTATTTT
TRBJ1-5 | TRBD1 | TRBV5-1 | NA | CASSLEGQGSQPQHF | TGCGCCAGCAGCTTGGAGGGACAGGGGAGTCAGCCCCAGCATTTT
TRBJ2-1 | NA | TRBV15 | NA | CATSRVAERVEQFF | TGTGCCACCAGCAGAGTAGCGGAAAGGGTTGAGCAGTTCTTC
TRBJ1-3 | NA | TRBV6-5 | NA | CASSPVTILSGNTIYF | TGTGCCAGCAGTCCTGTCACAATCCTGAGTGGAAACACCATATATTTT
TRBJ1-5 | NA | TRBV28 | NA | CASTTPVRGNQPQHF | TGTGCCAGCACAACCCCCGTCAGGGGCAATCAGCCCCAGCATTTT
TRBJ1-6 | NA | TRBV12-3/TRBV12-4 | few | CASMGSFVSNSPLHF | TGTGCCAGCATGGGGAGTTTTGTTAGTAATTCACCCCTCCACTTT
TRBJ2-5 | NA | TRBV5-5 | NA | CASSLRGNQETQYF | TGTGCCAGCAGCTTGAGGGGGAACCAAGAGACCCAGTACTTC
TRBJ2-7 | TRBD2 | TRBV10-3 | NA | CAISEAGGTTYEQYF | TGTGCCATCAGTGAAGCGGGAGGAACTACCTACGAGCAGTACTTC
TRBJ2-5 | NA | TRBV24-1 | once | CATSDYLQGYQETQYF | TGTGCCACCAGTGATTATCTTCAGGGGTACCAAGAGACCCAGTACTTC
TRBJ1-1 | TRBD1 | TRBV11-2 | NA | CASSFSGTGDTEAFF | TGTGCCAGCAGCTTCTCCGGGACAGGGGACACTGAAGCTTTCTTT
TRBJ2-2 | TRBD1 | TRBV3-1 | few | CASSPRQGAGELFF | TGTGCCAGCAGCCCACGACAGGGCGCCGGGGAGCTGTTTTTT
TRBJ1-1 | NA | TRBV6-1 | few | CASSVHRVNTEAFF | TGTGCCAGCAGTGTTCACAGGGTCAACACTGAAGCTTTCTTT
TRBJ2-1 | NA | TRBV27 | few | CASSFSQLFSYNEQFF | TGTGCCAGCAGTTTTTCACAGCTTTTTTCCTACAATGAGCAGTTCTTC
TRBJ2-3 | NA | TRBV3-1 | few | CASSVQFVRPDTQYF | TGTGCCAGCAGCGTTCAGTTTGTGCGGCCAGATACGCAGTATTTT
TRBJ2-4 | TRBD2 | TRBV12-3/TRBV12-4 | few | CASSPGGQRNIQYF | TGTGCCAGCAGCCCGGGGGGGCAACGGAACATTCAGTACTTC
TRBJ2-1 | NA | TRBV24-1 | NA | CATSDTRTDLQQFF | TGTGCCACCAGTGATACCCGGACTGATTTACAGCAGTTCTTC
TRBJ2-5 | NA | TRBV29-1 | many | CSVGVGTTQETQYF | TGCAGCGTTGGTGTAGGGACCACTCAAGAGACCCAGTACTTC
TRBJ1-2 | TRBD1 | TRBV27 | many | CASSWDRTYGYTF | TGTGCCAGCAGTTGGGACAGGACCTATGGCTACACCTTC
TRBJ2-1 | TRBD1 | TRBV12-3/TRBV12-4 | NA | CASILGDRRSPAHNEQFF | TGTGCCAGCATCCTGGGGGACAGGAGGTCCCCTGCTCACAATGAGCAGTTCTTC
TRBJ2-1 | TRBD2 | TRBV5-1 | few | CASSTQLLAGVTEQFF | TGCGCCAGCAGCACCCAATTACTAGCGGGGGTGACTGAGCAGTTCTTC
TRBJ2-1 | NA | TRBV5-5 | many | CASSPQPGGAPYNEQFF | TGTGCCAGCAGCCCCCAGCCCGGCGGGGCACCTTACAATGAGCAGTTCTTC
TRBJ1-2 | NA | TRBV4-2 | few | CASSPNMGPNYGYTF | TGTGCCAGCAGCCCGAACATGGGCCCTAACTATGGCTACACCTTC
TRBJ1-1 | NA | TRBV10-2 | NA | CASSDEGLNTEAFF | TGCGCCAGCAGTGATGAGGGGCTGAACACTGAAGCTTTCTTT
TRBJ2-1 | NA | TRBV12-3/TRBV12-4 | many | CASSLDQGFNEQFF | TGTGCCAGCAGTCTGGACCAGGGGTTCAATGAGCAGTTCTTC
TRBJ2-2 | NA | TRBV20-1 | NA | CSAGRGLSAGELFF | TGCAGTGCTGGAAGAGGGTTATCTGCCGGGGAGCTGTTTTTT